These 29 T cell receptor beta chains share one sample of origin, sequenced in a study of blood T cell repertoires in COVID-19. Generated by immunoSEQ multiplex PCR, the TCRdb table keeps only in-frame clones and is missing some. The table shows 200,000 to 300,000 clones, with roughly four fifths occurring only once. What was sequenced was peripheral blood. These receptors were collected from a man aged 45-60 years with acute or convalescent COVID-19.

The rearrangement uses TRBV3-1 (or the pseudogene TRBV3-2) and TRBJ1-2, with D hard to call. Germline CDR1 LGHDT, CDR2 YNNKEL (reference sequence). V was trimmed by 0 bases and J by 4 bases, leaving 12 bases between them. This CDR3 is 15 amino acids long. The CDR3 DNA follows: TGTGCCAGCAGCCAAGATCGGAGGGCCATCTATGGCTACACCTTC. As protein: CASSQDRRAIYGYTF.

This chain's CDR3 is CASSAYRGGNTEAFF. As DNA, the CDR3 is TGCGCCAGCAGCGCCTACAGGGGAGGGAACACTGAAGCTTTCTTT. V gene TRBV5-1 combines with J gene TRBJ1-1; TRBD1 matches 7 bases. The CDR3 runs 15 residues. Per germline, CDR1 SGHRS and CDR2 YFSETQ. With V trimmed by 4 bases and J by 1 base, 7 bases remained unmatched.

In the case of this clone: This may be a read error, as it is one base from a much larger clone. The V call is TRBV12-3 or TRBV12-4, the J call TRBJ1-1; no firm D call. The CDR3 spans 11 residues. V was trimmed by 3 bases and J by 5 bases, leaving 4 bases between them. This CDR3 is CASSFRTEAFF. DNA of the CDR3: TGTGCCAGCAGTTTCCGGACTGAAGCTTTCTTT.

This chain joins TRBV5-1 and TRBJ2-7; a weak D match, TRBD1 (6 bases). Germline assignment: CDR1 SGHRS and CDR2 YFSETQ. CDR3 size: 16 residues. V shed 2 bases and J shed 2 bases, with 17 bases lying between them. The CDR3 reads CASSFFQGPATYEQYF. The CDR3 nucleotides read TGCGCCAGCAGCTTCTTCCAGGGGCCAGCCACCTACGAGCAGTACTTC.

In nucleotides, the CDR3 is TGCGCCAGCAGCTTGAGACAGGGTCTCGGGGAGCTGTTTTTT. This encodes CASSLRQGLGELFF. V usage is TRBV5-1 and J usage is TRBJ2-2; 7 bases are shared with TRBD1. Unmatched junction bases numbered 4, after V lost 1 base and J lost 7 bases. Germline CDR1 is SGHRS and CDR2 is YFSETQ. The CDR3 runs 14 residues.

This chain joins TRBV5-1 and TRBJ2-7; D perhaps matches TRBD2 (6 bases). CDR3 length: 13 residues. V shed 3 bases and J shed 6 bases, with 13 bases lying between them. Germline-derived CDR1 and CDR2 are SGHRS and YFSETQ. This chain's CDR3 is CASSSMAGTEQYF. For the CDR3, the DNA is TGCGCCAGCAGCTCAATGGCGGGGACCGAGCAGTACTTC.

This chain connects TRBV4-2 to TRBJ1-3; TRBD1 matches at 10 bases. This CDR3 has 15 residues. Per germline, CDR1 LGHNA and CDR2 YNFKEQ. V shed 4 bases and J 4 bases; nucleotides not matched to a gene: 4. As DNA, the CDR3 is TGTGCCAGCAGCCTAGGACAGGGGGTCGGAAACACCATATATTTT. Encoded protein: CASSLGQGVGNTIYF.

CDR3 coding DNA: TGTGCCAGCAGCCCTAGCCAGTTCGGTTACGAGCAGTACTTC. It is translated as CASSPSQFGYEQYF. The V gene is TRBV4-2, the J gene TRBJ2-7; tentative D call: TRBD2 (5 bases). Germline CDR1 is LGHNA and CDR2 is YNFKEQ. This CDR3 has 14 residues. V lost 4 bases and J lost 4, with 14 bases in between.

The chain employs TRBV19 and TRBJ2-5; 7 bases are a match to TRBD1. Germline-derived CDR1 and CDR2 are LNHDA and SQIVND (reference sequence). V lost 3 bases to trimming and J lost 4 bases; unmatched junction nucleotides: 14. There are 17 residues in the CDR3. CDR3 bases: TGTGCCAGTAGTATCAAACAGGGGTGGGGTTCGGGAGAGACCCAGTACTTC. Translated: CASSIKQGWGSGETQYF.

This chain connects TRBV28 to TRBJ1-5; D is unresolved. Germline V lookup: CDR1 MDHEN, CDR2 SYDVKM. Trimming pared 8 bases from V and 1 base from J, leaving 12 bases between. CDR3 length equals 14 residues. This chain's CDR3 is CASGRERSNQPQHF. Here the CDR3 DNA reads TGTGCCAGCGGGAGGGAGAGGAGCAATCAGCCCCAGCATTTT.

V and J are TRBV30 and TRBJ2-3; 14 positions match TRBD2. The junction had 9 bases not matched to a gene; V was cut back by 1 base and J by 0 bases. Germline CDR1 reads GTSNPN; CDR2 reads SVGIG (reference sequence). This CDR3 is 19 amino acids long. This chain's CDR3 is CAWSARRTSGGSSTDTQYF. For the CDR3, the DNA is TGTGCCTGGAGTGCCCGTCGGACTAGCGGGGGGTCTAGCACAGATACGCAGTATTTT.

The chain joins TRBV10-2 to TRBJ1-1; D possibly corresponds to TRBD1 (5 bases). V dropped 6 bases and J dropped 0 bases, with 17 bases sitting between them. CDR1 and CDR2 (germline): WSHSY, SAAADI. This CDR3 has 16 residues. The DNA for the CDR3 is TGCGCCAGCAGCTCCGGGACTGACGATTTGAACACTGAAGCTTTCTTT. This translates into CASSSGTDDLNTEAFF.

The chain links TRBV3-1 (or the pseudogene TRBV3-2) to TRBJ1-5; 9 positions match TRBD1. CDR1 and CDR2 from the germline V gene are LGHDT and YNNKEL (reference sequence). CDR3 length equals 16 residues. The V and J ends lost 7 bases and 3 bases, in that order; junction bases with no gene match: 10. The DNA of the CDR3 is TGTGCCAGCACCACACCGGACAGGGGTCACAATCAGCCCCAGCATTTT. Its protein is CASTTPDRGHNQPQHF.

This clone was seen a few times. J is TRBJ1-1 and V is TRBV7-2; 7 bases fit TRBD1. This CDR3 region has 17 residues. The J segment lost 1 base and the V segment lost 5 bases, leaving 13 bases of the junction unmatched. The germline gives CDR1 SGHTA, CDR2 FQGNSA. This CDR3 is CASSPGQSQNWNTEAFF. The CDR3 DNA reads TGTGCCAGCAGCCCGGGACAGTCCCAAAATTGGAACACTGAAGCTTTCTTT.

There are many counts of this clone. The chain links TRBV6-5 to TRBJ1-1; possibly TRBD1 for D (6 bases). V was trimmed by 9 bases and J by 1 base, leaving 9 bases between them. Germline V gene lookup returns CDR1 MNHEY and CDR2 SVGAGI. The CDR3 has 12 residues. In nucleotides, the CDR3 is TGTGCCAGTCAACAGGGGAACACTGAAGCTTTCTTT. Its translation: CASQQGNTEAFF.

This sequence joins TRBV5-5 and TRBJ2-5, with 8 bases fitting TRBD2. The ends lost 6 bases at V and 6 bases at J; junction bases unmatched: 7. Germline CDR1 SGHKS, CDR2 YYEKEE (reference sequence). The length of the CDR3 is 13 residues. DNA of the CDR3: TGTGCCAGCAATACCAGCGGGAGTAAGACCCAGTACTTC. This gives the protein CASNTSGSKTQYF.

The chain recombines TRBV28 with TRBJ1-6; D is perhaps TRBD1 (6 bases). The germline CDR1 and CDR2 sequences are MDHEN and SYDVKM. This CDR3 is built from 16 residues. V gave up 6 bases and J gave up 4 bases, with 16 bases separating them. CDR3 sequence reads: CASRDRAAFYNSPLHF. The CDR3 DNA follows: TGTGCCAGCAGGGACAGAGCCGCGTTTTATAATTCACCCCTCCACTTT.

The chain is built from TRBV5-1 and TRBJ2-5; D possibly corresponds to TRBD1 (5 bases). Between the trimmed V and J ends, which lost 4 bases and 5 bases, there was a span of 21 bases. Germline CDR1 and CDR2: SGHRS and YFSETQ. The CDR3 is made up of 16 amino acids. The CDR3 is CASSPYDSNPWETQYF. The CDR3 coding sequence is TGCGCCAGCAGCCCGTATGACAGCAATCCCTGGGAGACCCAGTACTTC.

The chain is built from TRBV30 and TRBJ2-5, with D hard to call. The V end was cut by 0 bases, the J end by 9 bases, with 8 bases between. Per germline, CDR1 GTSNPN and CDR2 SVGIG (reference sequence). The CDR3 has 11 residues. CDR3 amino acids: CAWSVLLAQYF. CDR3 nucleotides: TGTGCCTGGAGTGTACTGCTGGCCCAGTACTTC.

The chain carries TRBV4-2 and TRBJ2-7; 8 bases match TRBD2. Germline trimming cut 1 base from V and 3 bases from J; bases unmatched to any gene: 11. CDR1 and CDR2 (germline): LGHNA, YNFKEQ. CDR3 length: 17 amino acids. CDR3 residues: CASSQGTLAGSHYEQYF. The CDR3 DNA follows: TGTGCCAGCAGCCAAGGAACATTAGCGGGGTCACACTACGAGCAGTACTTC.

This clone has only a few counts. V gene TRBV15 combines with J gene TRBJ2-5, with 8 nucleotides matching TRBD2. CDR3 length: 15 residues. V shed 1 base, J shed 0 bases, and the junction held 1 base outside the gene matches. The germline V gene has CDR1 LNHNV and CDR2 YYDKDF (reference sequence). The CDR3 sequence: CATSRGGGYQETQYF. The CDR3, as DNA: TGTGCCACCAGCAGAGGCGGGGGGTACCAAGAGACCCAGTACTTC.

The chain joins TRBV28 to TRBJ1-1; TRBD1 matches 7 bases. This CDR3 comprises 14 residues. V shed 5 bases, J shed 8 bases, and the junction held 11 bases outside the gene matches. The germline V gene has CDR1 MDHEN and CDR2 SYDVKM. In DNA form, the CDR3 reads TGTGCCAGCAGTCACCCGACAGGGAGGACAGAAGCTTTCTTT. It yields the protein CASSHPTGRTEAFF.

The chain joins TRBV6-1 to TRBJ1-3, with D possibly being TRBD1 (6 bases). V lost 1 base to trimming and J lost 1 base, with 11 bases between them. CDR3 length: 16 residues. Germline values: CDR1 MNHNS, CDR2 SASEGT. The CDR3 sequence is CASSEDYRVSGNTIYF. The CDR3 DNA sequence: TGTGCCAGCAGTGAAGACTACAGGGTTTCTGGAAACACCATATATTTT.

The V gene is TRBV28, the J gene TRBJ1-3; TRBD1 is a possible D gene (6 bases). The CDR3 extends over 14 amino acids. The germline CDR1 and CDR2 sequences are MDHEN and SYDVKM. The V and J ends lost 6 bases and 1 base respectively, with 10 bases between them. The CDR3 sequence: CASRTTGSGNTIYF. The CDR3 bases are TGTGCCAGCAGAACCACAGGGTCTGGAAACACCATATATTTT.

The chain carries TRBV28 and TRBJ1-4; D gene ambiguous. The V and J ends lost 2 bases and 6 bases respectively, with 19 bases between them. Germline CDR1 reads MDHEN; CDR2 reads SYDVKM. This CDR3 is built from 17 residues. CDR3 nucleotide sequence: TGTGCCAGCAGTTTAAGGGAGTCCGGGCAGCCCCATGAAAAACTGTTTTTT. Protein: CASSLRESGQPHEKLFF.

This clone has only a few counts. This chain's CDR3 is CASSQGGGVGPDTQYF. CDR3 nucleotides: TGTGCCAGCAGCCAAGGGGGAGGGGTTGGCCCAGATACGCAGTATTTT. This rearrangement joins TRBV3-1 (or the pseudogene TRBV3-2) to TRBJ2-3; 7 positions match TRBD2. The CDR3 is 16 amino acids. With V trimmed by 1 base and J by 4 bases, 8 bases remained unmatched. CDR1 LGHDT and CDR2 YNNKEL come from the germline V gene (reference sequence).

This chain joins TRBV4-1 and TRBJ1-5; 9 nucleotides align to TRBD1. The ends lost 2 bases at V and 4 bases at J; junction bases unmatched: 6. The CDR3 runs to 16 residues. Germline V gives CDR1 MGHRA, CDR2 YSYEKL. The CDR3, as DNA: TGCGCCAGCAGCCAAACCGGGACAGGGCGTAATCAGCCCCAGCATTTT. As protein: CASSQTGTGRNQPQHF.

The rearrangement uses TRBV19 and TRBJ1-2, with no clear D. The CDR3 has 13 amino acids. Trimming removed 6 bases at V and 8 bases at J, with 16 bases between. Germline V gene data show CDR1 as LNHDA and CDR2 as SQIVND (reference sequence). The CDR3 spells CASRISMTGGYTF. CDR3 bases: TGTGCCAGTAGGATTTCAATGACGGGGGGCTACACCTTC.

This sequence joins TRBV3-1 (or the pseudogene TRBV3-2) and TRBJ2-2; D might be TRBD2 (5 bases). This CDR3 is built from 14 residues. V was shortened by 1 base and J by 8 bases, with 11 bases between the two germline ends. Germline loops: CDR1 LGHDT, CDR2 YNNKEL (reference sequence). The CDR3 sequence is CASSQGARGGELFF. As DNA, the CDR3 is TGTGCCAGCAGCCAAGGGGCCCGGGGAGGGGAGCTGTTTTTT.